These T cell receptor beta chains were read from a single sample in a study of regulatory T cells in long-lasting Graves disease. TCRdb ran MiXCR on the multiplex PCR reads and lists one entry per CDR3 protein. The data contain some 500,000 distinct CDR3 sequences, roughly 13% of them seen just once; the ten biggest clones take up approximately 9.3%. Another study also made use of these data, one on T cells in Graves' hyperthyroidism and ophthalmopathy.

The sample consisted of peripheral blood mononuclear cells (PBMCs), taken at new diagnosis, from a patient treated with antithyroid drugs. All receptors come from a man under 40 with Graves disease. Each CDR3 is given with its conserved first and last residue. A D gene is named only where the DNA matches it firmly. Clone size is given for some rows only: seen once, a few or many times, or a class if the clone is expanded.

D	V	J	size	CDR3	DNA
TRBD2	TRBV6-2/TRBV6-3	TRBJ2-3	many	CASSQTGTSGFSTDTQYF	TGTGCCAGCAGCCAGACCGGGACTAGCGGGTTTAGCACAGATACGCAGTATTTT
-	TRBV7-2	TRBJ2-2	few	CASSLSWAGELFF	TGTGCCAGCAGCTTAAGTTGGGCCGGGGAGCTGTTTTTT
TRBD2	TRBV24-1	TRBJ2-1	-	CATGLAGLDEQFF	TGTGCCACCGGACTAGCGGGACTGGATGAGCAGTTCTTC
TRBD2	TRBV27	TRBJ2-1	few	CASSLWAGGGTGRFYNEQFF	TGTGCCAGCAGTTTATGGGCGGGGGGGGGGACTGGGAGGTTTTACAATGAGCAGTTCTTC
TRBD2	TRBV20-1	TRBJ2-5	-	CSARDLAGVQETQYF	TGCAGTGCTAGAGATCTAGCGGGGGTCCAAGAGACCCAGTACTTC
-	TRBV12-3/TRBV12-4	TRBJ1-4	many	CASSLEGLSEKLFF	TGTGCCAGCAGTTTAGAGGGGCTCAGTGAAAAACTGTTTTTT
-	TRBV18	TRBJ2-5	-	CASSPPRGSPYQETQYF	TGTGCCAGCTCACCACCGAGAGGGTCTCCGTACCAAGAGACCCAGTACTTC
TRBD2	TRBV7-2	TRBJ2-7	many	CASSLGGAAGKVYEQYF	TGTGCCAGCAGCTTAGGAGGGGCAGCGGGAAAGGTCTACGAGCAGTACTTC
-	TRBV2	TRBJ2-7	many	CASSETGSGPYEQYF	TGTGCCAGCAGTGAAACAGGGTCTGGACCCTACGAGCAGTACTTC
-	TRBV19	TRBJ2-7	few	CASSMWGEREQYF	TGTGCCAGTAGTATGTGGGGCGAGAGGGAGCAGTACTTC
TRBD2	TRBV7-9	TRBJ2-7	many	CASSLLAGALVAPRYF	TGTGCCAGCAGCTTACTAGCGGGTGCTCTAGTTGCGCCTCGTTACTTC
-	TRBV2	TRBJ2-7	many	CASRSGPTPGYEQYF	TGTGCCAGCAGATCGGGACCCACCCCCGGGTACGAGCAGTACTTC
-	TRBV18	TRBJ2-1	few	CASSPQGGSVNEQFF	TGTGCCAGCTCACCACAGGGGGGGTCCGTCAATGAGCAGTTCTTC
-	TRBV20-1	TRBJ1-1	many	CSARLELMNTEAFF	TGCAGTGCTAGACTGGAGCTCATGAACACTGAAGCTTTCTTT
-	TRBV15	TRBJ1-2	few	CATSSRGWDGYTF	TGTGCCACCAGTTCCAGGGGATGGGATGGCTACACCTTC
TRBD2	TRBV12-3/TRBV12-4	TRBJ2-1	many	CASSPVGRDEQFF	TGTGCCAGCAGCCCAGTAGGGAGGGATGAGCAGTTCTTC
-	TRBV29-1	TRBJ1-5	-	CSVGAGKLQHF	TGCAGCGTTGGGGCTGGAAAACTCCAGCATTTT
-	TRBV10-3	TRBJ2-7	few	CAIGAGTRREQYF	TGTGCCATCGGAGCCGGGACAAGGCGCGAGCAGTACTTC
TRBD2	TRBV27	TRBJ2-1	many	CASSLGGLVGSEQFF	TGTGCCAGCAGTTTGGGGGGACTAGTAGGGAGTGAGCAGTTCTTC
-	TRBV7-9	TRBJ1-1	many	CASSLGVETEAFF	TGTGCCAGCAGCTTAGGGGTAGAGACTGAAGCTTTCTTT
-	TRBV30	TRBJ2-7	many	CAWKDGGIEQYF	TGTGCCTGGAAGGACGGGGGAATCGAGCAGTACTTC
-	TRBV25-1	TRBJ2-5	-	CASSVGQQETQYF	TGTGCCAGCAGTGTTGGGCAGCAAGAGACCCAGTACTTC
TRBD2	TRBV7-9	TRBJ2-1	few	CASSPQFGREGSSYNEQFF	TGTGCCAGCAGCCCACAGTTTGGGCGGGAGGGTAGCTCCTACAATGAGCAGTTCTTC
-	TRBV20-1	TRBJ1-5	many	CSARDRAGGGQPQHF	TGCAGTGCTAGAGATCGGGCCGGGGGTGGTCAGCCCCAGCATTTT
-	TRBV7-9	TRBJ1-2	-	CASSLERGGNYGYTF	TGTGCCAGCAGCTTAGAGCGAGGAGGGAACTATGGCTACACCTTC
-	TRBV3-1	TRBJ2-7	-	CASSQEVLYEQYF	TGTGCCAGCAGCCAAGAGGTGCTCTACGAGCAGTACTTC
TRBD1	TRBV25-1	TRBJ1-2	few	CASRPGQHYGYTF	TGTGCCAGCAGGCCGGGACAGCACTATGGCTACACCTTC
-	TRBV5-6	TRBJ2-4	-	CASSLISKNIQYF	TGTGCCAGCAGCTTGATCTCGAAAAACATTCAGTACTTC
TRBD1	TRBV14	TRBJ2-2	few	CASSPGGKELFF	TGTGCCAGCAGCCCAGGGGGAAAGGAGCTGTTTTTT
-	TRBV3-1	TRBJ1-3	-	CASSQGHSSGNTIYF	TGTGCCAGCAGCCAGGGACACAGCTCTGGAAACACCATATATTTT
TRBD1	TRBV18	TRBJ2-1	-	CASSPTTGDGEQFF	TGTGCCAGCTCACCAACGACAGGGGATGGTGAGCAGTTCTTC
-	TRBV5-5	TRBJ2-3	-	CASSLVRNPKDTQYF	TGCGCCAGCAGCTTGGTGAGAAATCCGAAAGATACGCAGTATTTT
TRBD2	TRBV12-3/TRBV12-4	TRBJ2-1	-	CASGKTSGRSREQFF	TGTGCCAGCGGGAAAACTAGCGGGAGGAGTAGGGAGCAGTTCTTC
-	TRBV15	TRBJ2-1	many	CATSRRLGYNEQFF	TGTGCCACCAGCAGACGCCTAGGCTACAATGAGCAGTTCTTC
-	TRBV20-1	TRBJ2-7	many	CSASGAYEQYF	TGCAGTGCTTCCGGGGCCTACGAGCAGTACTTC
TRBD1	TRBV27	TRBJ1-2	many	CASSLTGVRYYGYTF	TGTGCCAGCAGTCTCACAGGGGTGAGATACTATGGCTACACCTTC
-	TRBV6-1	TRBJ1-2	-	CASSEGGKGYGYTF	TGTGCCAGCAGTGAAGGGGGCAAGGGCTATGGCTACACCTTC
-	TRBV6-2/TRBV6-3	TRBJ1-1	-	CASSEAANTEAFF	TGTGCCAGCAGTGAAGCGGCGAATACTGAAGCTTTCTTT
TRBD1	TRBV20-1	TRBJ2-7	many	CSAVVGQGDYEQYF	TGCAGTGCCGTCGTCGGTCAGGGGGATTACGAGCAGTACTTC
TRBD2	TRBV6-2/TRBV6-3	TRBJ2-2	many	CASSRVTSGRAPGELFF	TGTGCCAGCAGTCGAGTAACTAGCGGGAGGGCCCCCGGGGAGCTGTTTTTT
TRBD1	TRBV13	TRBJ2-7	many	CASSLGTESYEQYF	TGCGCCAGCAGTTTAGGGACAGAATCCTACGAGCAGTACTTC
-	TRBV9	TRBJ2-5	many	CASSVGPTRAEETQYF	TGTGCCAGCAGCGTAGGCCCCACTAGGGCAGAAGAGACCCAGTACTTC
-	TRBV24-1	TRBJ2-3	few	CATSDSAALDTQYF	TGTGCCACCAGTGATTCTGCCGCCTTGGATACGCAGTATTTT
-	TRBV18	TRBJ1-4	few	CASSPATGATNEKLFF	TGTGCCAGCTCACCAGCTACCGGGGCAACTAATGAAAAACTGTTTTTT
TRBD2	TRBV29-1	TRBJ2-3	-	CSVGAGISTDTQYF	TGCAGCGTTGGAGCGGGGATTAGCACAGATACGCAGTATTTT
-	TRBV10-3	TRBJ1-1	many	CAISESYLVRREAFF	TGTGCCATCAGTGAGTCGTATTTAGTACGGAGAGAAGCTTTCTTT
-	TRBV20-1	TRBJ2-7	few	CSARQGKTEQYF	TGCAGTGCTAGACAGGGAAAAACAGAGCAGTACTTC
-	TRBV6-5	TRBJ1-4	many	CASSWEGSNEKLFF	TGTGCCAGCAGTTGGGAGGGAAGTAATGAAAAACTGTTTTTT